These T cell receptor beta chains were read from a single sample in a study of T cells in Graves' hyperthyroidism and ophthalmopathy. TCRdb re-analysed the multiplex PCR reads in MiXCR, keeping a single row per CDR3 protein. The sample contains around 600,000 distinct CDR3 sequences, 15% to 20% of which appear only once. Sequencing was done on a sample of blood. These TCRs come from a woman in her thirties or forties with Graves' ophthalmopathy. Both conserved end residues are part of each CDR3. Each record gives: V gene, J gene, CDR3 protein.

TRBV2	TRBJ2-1	CASSEFLGAGAYEQFF
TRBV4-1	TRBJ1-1	CASSQEGGHMNTEAFF
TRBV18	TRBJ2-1	CASSPDLSSYNEQFF
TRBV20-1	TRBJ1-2	CSARAGTAFYGYTF
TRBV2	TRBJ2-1	CASRGTAGSNEQFF
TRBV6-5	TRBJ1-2	CASSYSTGRYGYTF
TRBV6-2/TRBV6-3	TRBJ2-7	CASTLAGVYEQYF
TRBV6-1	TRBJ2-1	CASKSESTSLYNEQFF
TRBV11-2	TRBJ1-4	CASSLSSGVRGNEKLFF
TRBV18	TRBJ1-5	CASSGENLWNQPQHF
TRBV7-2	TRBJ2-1	CASSPGTDSSYNEQFF
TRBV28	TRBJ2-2	CASRSIDTGELFF
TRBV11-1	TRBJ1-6	CASSPDRGNNSPLHF
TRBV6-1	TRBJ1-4	CASSARQATNEKLFF
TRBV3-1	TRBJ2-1	CASSREGQGPAGEQFF
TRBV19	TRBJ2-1	CASSRGGNNNEQFF
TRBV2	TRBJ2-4	CASSERGRLAKNIQYF
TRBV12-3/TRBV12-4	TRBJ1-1	CASKGTGGNTEAFF
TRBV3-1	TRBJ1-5	CASSQKDSNQPQHF
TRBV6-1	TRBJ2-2	CASSALVRLTGELFF
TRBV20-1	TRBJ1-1	CSAREWAEAFF
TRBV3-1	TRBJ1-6	CASSQDNTGSSPLHF
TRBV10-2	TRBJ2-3	CASSVVMDTQYF
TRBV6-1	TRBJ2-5	CASSDSSGEETQYF
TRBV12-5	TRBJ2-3	CASGSGLAPDTQYF
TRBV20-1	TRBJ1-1	CSASRGDNTEAFF
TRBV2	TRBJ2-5	CASSQGRRVLQETQYF
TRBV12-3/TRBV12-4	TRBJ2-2	CASSLYGELFF
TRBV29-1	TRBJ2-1	CSELSGSSYNEQFF
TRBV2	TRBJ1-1	CASRKMDRVNTEAFF
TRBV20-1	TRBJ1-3	CSARTAGGRGNTIYF
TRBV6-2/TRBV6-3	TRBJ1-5	CASRGTSRQPQHF
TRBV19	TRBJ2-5	CASSIFRGREQTQYF
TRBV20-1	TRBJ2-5	CSARTGGLETQYF
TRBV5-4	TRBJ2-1	CASSLGSGGWNEQFF